This passage covers 5 T cell receptor beta chains from one sample sequenced in a study of CD8 T cells in ankylosing spondylitis. TCRdb re-called the 5' RACE reads through MiXCR, storing one row per CDR3 protein. This table holds about 510,000 distinct CDR3 sequences, about 5.2% found once. Points from the study as a whole: A TCR beta motif of about eight highly homologous variants appeared characteristic of ankylosing spondylitis blood.

What these receptors recognize is not known. The sample comprised blood, either unsorted or a sorted T cell fraction (not recorded which). The source is a male donor with ankylosing spondylitis.

This clonotype was seen ten or more times. The V call is TRBV6-2 or TRBV6-3, the J call TRBJ2-5, with 10 nucleotides matching TRBD1. The CDR3 length is 15 residues. V lost 6 bases, J lost 3 bases, and 7 bases stayed unmatched. Germline V CDR1 and CDR2: MNHEY, SVGEGT. CDR3 amino acids: CASSPRQGAEETQYF. CDR3 sequence (DNA): TGTGCCAGCAGCCCTCGACAGGGGGCCGAAGAGACCCAGTACTTC.

This clonotype was seen many times. The chain carries TRBV7-8 and TRBJ2-3; 8 nucleotides align to TRBD2. The CDR3 is 17 residues long. Germline values: CDR1 SGHVS, CDR2 FQNEAQ. The ends lost 1 base at V and 2 bases at J; junction bases unmatched: 8. Written as DNA, the CDR3 is TGTGCCAGCAGCTTAGTCCACGTAGCGGGATCCACAGATACGCAGTATTTT. Protein: CASSLVHVAGSTDTQYF. Complete variable domain (other parts from reference TRBV7-8 and TRBJ2-3): GAGVSQSPRYKVAKRGQDVALRCDPISGHVSLFWYQQALGQGPEFLTYFQNEAQLDKSGLPSDRFFAERPEGSVSTLKIQRTQQEDSAVYLCASSLVHVAGSTDTQYFGPGTRLTVL.

This clonotype was recorded many times. The V call is TRBV12-3 or TRBV12-4, the J call TRBJ1-2, with TRBD1 matching 9 bases. The CDR3 totals 14 residues. J lost 4 bases, V lost 7 bases, and 7 bases had no gene match. The CDR3 sequence: CASNDRGIGYGYTF. CDR3 DNA: TGTGCCAGCAATGACAGGGGGATAGGCTATGGCTACACCTTC.

This clonotype was seen repeatedly, ten times or more. This chain uses TRBV4-1 with TRBJ2-5, with D perhaps TRBD2 (6 bases). Germline V CDR1 and CDR2: MGHRA, YSYEKL. The CDR3 is made up of 15 amino acids. V lost 0 bases and J 7 bases, leaving 15 bases between the germline ends. In DNA form, the CDR3 reads TGCGCCAGCAGCCAAGAGGGCGCCCAGGGAGGGACCCAGTACTTC. Encoded protein: CASSQEGAQGGTQYF.

In this sample, this clonotype turned up many times. J is TRBJ2-5 and V is TRBV29-1; the D gene is possibly TRBD1 (6 bases). The CDR3 extends over 13 amino acids. V lost 3 bases and J 5 bases, leaving 13 bases between the germline ends. CDR1 is SQVTM and CDR2 is ANQGSEA in the germline V gene. The CDR3: CSVEGRGGETQYF. In DNA form, the CDR3 reads TGCAGCGTTGAGGGCAGGGGTGGGGAGACCCAGTACTTC.